The rows below give T cell receptor beta chains drawn from one sample of a study of spatial heterogeneity in lung cancer. One entry per CDR3 protein, called by TCRdb with MiXCR from the 5' RACE reads. This table holds about 38,000 distinct CDR3 sequences, 7.5% found once. The sequences come from PBMCs, collected at surgery. Receptors were obtained from a male donor with early-stage non-small cell lung cancer. Each CDR3 is given with its conserved first and last residue. The order of the fields is D gene, V gene, J gene, CDR3 protein. A D gene is named only where the DNA matches it firmly.

D: .
V: TRBV27
J: TRBJ2-3
CDR3: CASSLSAGTDTQYF

D: TRBD2
V: TRBV20-1
J: TRBJ2-3
CDR3: CSAERTSGSGGDTQYF

D: .
V: TRBV6-2/TRBV6-3
J: TRBJ2-7
CDR3: CASRRASLSYEQYF

D: .
V: TRBV11-1
J: TRBJ2-5
CDR3: CASSRRPGTGGETQYF

D: .
V: TRBV20-1
J: TRBJ2-1
CDR3: CSASGRKGQETYNEQFF

D: .
V: TRBV24-1
J: TRBJ2-1
CDR3: CATSDLEGANYNEQFF

D: .
V: TRBV5-1
J: TRBJ2-2
CDR3: CASSLAGANTGELFF

D: .
V: TRBV7-6
J: TRBJ2-5
CDR3: CASSLGGTPQETQYF

D: .
V: TRBV7-9
J: TRBJ1-2
CDR3: CASSSPRRTGKSYGYTF

D: TRBD2
V: TRBV7-2
J: TRBJ2-4
CDR3: CASSLAQLAGQNIQYF

D: .
V: TRBV9
J: TRBJ1-6
CDR3: CASSVNLDSPLHF

D: .
V: TRBV2
J: TRBJ1-4
CDR3: CASSPWRAANEKLFF

D: TRBD2
V: TRBV6-1
J: TRBJ2-1
CDR3: CASKTSGGSDEQFF

D: TRBD1
V: TRBV7-2
J: TRBJ2-7
CDR3: CASSRLPGTDYEQYF

D: TRBD2
V: TRBV4-3
J: TRBJ2-4
CDR3: CASSQEGSGRVGAKNIQYF

D: TRBD2
V: TRBV7-3
J: TRBJ2-1
CDR3: CASRKSGGRLYNEQFF

D: .
V: TRBV12-3/TRBV12-4
J: TRBJ1-5
CDR3: CASSRWGNGNQPQHF

D: TRBD1
V: TRBV6-5
J: TRBJ1-2
CDR3: CASSYLGTDSFTGYGYTF

D: TRBD2
V: TRBV7-9
J: TRBJ2-1
CDR3: CASRQAGGAYNEQFF

D: .
V: TRBV12-3/TRBV12-4
J: TRBJ1-2
CDR3: CASSSRLGYTF

D: TRBD1
V: TRBV29-1
J: TRBJ2-7
CDR3: CSVEGGQGFYEQYF

D: .
V: TRBV6-5
J: TRBJ2-3
CDR3: CASSYPATNTQYF

D: .
V: TRBV12-3/TRBV12-4
J: TRBJ1-1
CDR3: CASSLEGPDTEAFF

D: .
V: TRBV6-1
J: TRBJ2-3
CDR3: CASRKRITGTDTQYF